Following are 5 T cell receptor beta chains from one sample sequenced in a study of response to subunit inactivated influenza vaccine. Each CDR3 protein is one row after TCRdb ran MiXCR on the RT-PCR reads. The sample has about 190,000 distinct CDR3 sequences, 14% seen once. This material consisted of CD8+ T cells sorted from PBMCs, taken less than 6 days after vaccination. These receptors all come from a man aged 50 or older who received an inactivated influenza vaccine.

The chain recombines TRBV6-2 or TRBV6-3 with TRBJ2-1; perhaps TRBD2 as D (6 bases). The CDR3 is 11 residues long. CDR1 is MNHEY, CDR2 SVGEGT, per germline. V was shortened by 7 bases and J by 12 bases, with 13 bases between the two germline ends. Here the CDR3 reads CASTTGGRQFF. The CDR3 DNA reads as TGTGCCAGCACGACCGGAGGGAGGCAGTTCTTC.

V gene TRBV4-3 combines with J gene TRBJ1-2; TRBD1 agrees at 8 bases. There are 15 residues in the CDR3. CDR1 and CDR2 from the germline V gene are LGHNA and YSLEER. V lost 0 bases, J lost 3 bases, and 3 bases stayed unmatched. DNA of the CDR3: TGCGCCAGCAGCCAAGAAGACAGGGGACACTATGGCTACACCTTC. This encodes CASSQEDRGHYGYTF.

The chain combines TRBV7-6 with TRBJ2-1, with 9 bases lining up with TRBD2. CDR3 length: 18 residues. Germline-derived CDR1 and CDR2 are SGHVS and FNYEAQ. V trimming: 2 bases; J trimming: 1 base; junction bases outside the gene matches: 9. CDR3 in amino acids: CASSLWRGGTASYNEQFF. The CDR3 bases are TGTGCCAGCAGCTTATGGCGGGGGGGCACCGCTTCCTACAATGAGCAGTTCTTC.

The chain uses TRBV24-1 and TRBJ2-1; 7 bases line up with TRBD1. CDR1 and CDR2 (germline): KGHDR, SFDVKD. This CDR3 has 15 residues. The J segment lost 0 bases and the V segment lost 4 bases, leaving 2 bases of the junction unmatched. CDR3 sequence reads: CATSEGQSSYNEQFF. DNA of the CDR3: TGTGCCACCAGTGAGGGACAGAGCTCCTACAATGAGCAGTTCTTC.

This clonotype was seen only a few times. This sequence joins TRBV29-1 and TRBJ2-3; D might be TRBD2 (5 bases). The CDR3 has 15 amino acids. Germline V gene data show CDR1 as SQVTM and CDR2 as ANQGSEA. Trimming took 3 bases from V and 0 from J, leaving 13 bases between them. The CDR3 region is CSVDPLAASTDTQYF. As DNA, the CDR3 is TGCAGCGTTGATCCCCTAGCAGCTAGCACAGATACGCAGTATTTT.